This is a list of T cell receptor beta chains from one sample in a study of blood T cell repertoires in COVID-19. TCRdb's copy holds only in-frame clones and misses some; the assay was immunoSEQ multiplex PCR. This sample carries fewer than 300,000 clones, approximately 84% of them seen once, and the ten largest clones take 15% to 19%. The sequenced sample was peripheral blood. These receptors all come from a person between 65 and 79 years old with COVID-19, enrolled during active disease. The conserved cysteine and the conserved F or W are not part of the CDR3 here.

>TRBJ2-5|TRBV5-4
ASSLAASGRETQY
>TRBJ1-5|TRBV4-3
ASSQNLRVPQPQH
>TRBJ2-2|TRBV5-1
ASSLPGLAGATGELF
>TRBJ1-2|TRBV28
ASSSTGKGYT
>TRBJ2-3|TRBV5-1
ASSLGDTFSTDTQY
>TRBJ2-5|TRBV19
ASSRQGARETQY
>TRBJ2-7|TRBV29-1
SGLGTSYEQY
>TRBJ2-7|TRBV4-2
ASSQDPGLSYEQY
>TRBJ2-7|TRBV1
TSRLPSLAGGLGISYEQY
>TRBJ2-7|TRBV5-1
ASSLGTGKLYEQY
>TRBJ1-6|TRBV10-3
AISANLPGQGTGSPLH
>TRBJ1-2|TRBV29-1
SVVVGGAGGYT
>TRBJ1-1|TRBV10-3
AGGQGGGTEAF
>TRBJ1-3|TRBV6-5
ASSYSSGNTIY
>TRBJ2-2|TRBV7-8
ASSPGGPFTGELF
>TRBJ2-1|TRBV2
ASSERLAGEQF
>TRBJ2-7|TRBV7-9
ASSLAGGPNEQY
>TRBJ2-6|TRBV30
AWSFGQGRRSGANVLT
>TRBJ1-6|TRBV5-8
ASSGHTGTVVGEDSPLH
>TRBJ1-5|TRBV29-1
SVRGTGDQPQH
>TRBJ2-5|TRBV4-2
ASSPIGSGETQY
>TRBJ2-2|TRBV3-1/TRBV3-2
ASSRASGVNTGELF
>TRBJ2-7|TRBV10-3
AISRMTGSYEQY
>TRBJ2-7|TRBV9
ASSVGTGNSYEQY
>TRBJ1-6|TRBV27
ASSSLRTGGISPLH
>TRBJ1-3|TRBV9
ASSAPRGGESSGNTIY
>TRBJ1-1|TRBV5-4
ASSRDGTTTEAF
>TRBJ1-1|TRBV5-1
ASSLDRGMNTEAF
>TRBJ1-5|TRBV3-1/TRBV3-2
ASSQGDRDQPQH
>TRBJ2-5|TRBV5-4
ASSLILAETQY
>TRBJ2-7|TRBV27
ASSASGSAYEQY
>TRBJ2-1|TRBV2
ASRQAGASYNEQF
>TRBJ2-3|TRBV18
ASSPGTSGGLDTQY
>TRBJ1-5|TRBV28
ASSFGRETQH
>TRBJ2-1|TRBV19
ASSIEAVTYNEQF
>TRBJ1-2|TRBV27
ASSLWADSAGYT
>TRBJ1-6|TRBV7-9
ASSQKTTVAASPLH
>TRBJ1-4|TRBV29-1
SVVGSSNEKLF
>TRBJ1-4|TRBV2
ASSPQQGGRGEKLF
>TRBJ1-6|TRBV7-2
ASSPHPQSRSSPLH
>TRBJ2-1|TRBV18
ASSPGTSGSINEQF
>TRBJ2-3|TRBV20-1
SASFSGGALDTQY
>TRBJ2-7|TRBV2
ASSGFSGTSLAEQY
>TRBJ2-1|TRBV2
ASSERSGGPGEQF